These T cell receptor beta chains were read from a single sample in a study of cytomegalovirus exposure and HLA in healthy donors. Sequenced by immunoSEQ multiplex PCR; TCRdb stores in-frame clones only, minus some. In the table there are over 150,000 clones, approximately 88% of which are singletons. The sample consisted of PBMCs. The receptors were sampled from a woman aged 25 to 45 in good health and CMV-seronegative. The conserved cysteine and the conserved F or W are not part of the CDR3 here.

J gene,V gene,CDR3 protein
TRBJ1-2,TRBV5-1,ASSLDAGDYDGYT
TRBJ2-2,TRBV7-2,ASSSIAGTGELF
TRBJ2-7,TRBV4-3,ASSQNERARNEQY
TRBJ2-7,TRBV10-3,AISEGRKVGEQY
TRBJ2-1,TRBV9,ASSVAVAGVGANEQF
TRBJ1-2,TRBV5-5,ASSSPGSNYGYT
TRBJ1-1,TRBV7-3,ASSRGVAGLGTEAF
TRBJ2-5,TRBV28,ASSSPGTGQETQY
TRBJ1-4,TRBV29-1,SVADLALTGANEKLF
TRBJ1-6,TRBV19,ASRRGTGVSPLH
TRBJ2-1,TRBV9,ASSATAYNEQF
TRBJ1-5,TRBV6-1,ASSLQHSNQPQH
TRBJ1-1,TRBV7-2,ASSLVGREVWNF
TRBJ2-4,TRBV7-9,ASSPRTGKLMAKNIQY
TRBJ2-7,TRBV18,ASSPGRAQTD
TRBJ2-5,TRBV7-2,ASRKDRGRETQY
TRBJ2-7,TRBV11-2,ASSLTDSLYEQY
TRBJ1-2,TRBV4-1,ASSQEGRGGDYGYT
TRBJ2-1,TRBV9,ASSALSYNEQF
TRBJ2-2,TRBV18,ASSYGTSGTGTGELF
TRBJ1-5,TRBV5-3,ARSRRRGSNSNQPQH
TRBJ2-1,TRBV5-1,ASSLAAGLAGDEQF
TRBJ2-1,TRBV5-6,ASSSDRGIIRYNEQF
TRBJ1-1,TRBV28,ASSLLTGATTEAF
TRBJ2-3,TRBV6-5,ASSYGLAGGTDTQY
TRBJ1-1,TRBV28,ASSSVLGSSTEAF
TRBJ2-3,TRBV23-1,ASSHGSVGAGAVDTQY
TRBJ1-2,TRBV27,ASRATGGIGYGYT
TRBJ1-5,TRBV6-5,ASKLTGDSNQPQH
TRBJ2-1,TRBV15,ATSRTSDSYNEQF
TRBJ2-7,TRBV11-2,ASSLAGQTLDEQY
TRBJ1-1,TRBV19,ASSIGPQGRTEAF